This TCR beta chain was captured by sequencing in a study of cytomegalovirus exposure and HLA in healthy donors (dated by TCRdb to about 2017). Regarding the research as a whole: According to an earlier analysis of several hundred of the donors, about 180 million T cells yielded 117 million unique TCR beta sequences and approximately 300 Gb of sequence data. An early release covering 550 to 650 HLA-typed donors comprised around 300 gigabases of sequencing data and 85 million to 100 million unique TCR sequences. Among the roughly 390 genotyped donors, about 85% belonged to the genetic ancestry cluster associated with self-reported Caucasian donors. The study aimed to test whether signatures of past pathogen exposure could be identified by cataloging public T cell receptors. The T cell repertoires of 670 or so subjects were profiled by immunosequencing and related to cytomegalovirus serostatus. In addition to the first cohort of 666 subjects, a separate validation cohort of approximately 130 different subjects was used. To predict cytomegalovirus infection status, the study combined high-throughput TCR immunosequencing, statistical association of individual TCRs with disease status, and machine learning. A later analysis re-analyzed previously published TCR beta repertoires from 500 to 700 donors and added high-resolution HLA genotyping to study TCR occurrence patterns. In the later analysis, no new phenotypic data were used to find candidate immune exposures; instead, reliance was placed on TCR beta sequences and their occurrence across donors. To decide whether each TCR beta V gene segment behaved as functional or pseudogenic, an earlier analysis of 587 of the donors relied on high-throughput TCR beta sequencing. Alongside the repertoire data, information on donor age, sex, ethnicity and CMV serostatus was compiled. A later genetic analysis took genome-wide SNP genotypes for about 65% of the 666 donors and used that subset as a discovery cohort. Every repertoire in the discovery cohort had been generated on one and the same sequencing platform. Both class I and class II loci were covered by HLA typing, at four-digit resolution. The number of donors typed differed by locus, with roughly 629-640 for A, B, C, DRB1 and DQB1, roughly 520 for DQA1, about 610 for DPA1, and some 440 for DPB1. Because of strong linkage in the cohort, 4 to 6 DR-DQ haplotypes were treated as single units for association and clustering. Among under 450 genotyped donors of the cohort, an average of approximately 240,000 unique TCR beta nucleotide sequences were sequenced per donor, roughly a sixth of them non-productive. Here is what the overall study found, with its caveats: This cohort had only TCR beta chains sequenced, and the lack of alpha or paired-chain data limited which features could be detected. Some IMGT-functional V segments, including TRBV6-2 and TRBV6-3, could not be distinguished by the 87-base-pair reads and were therefore excluded. Immune exposure information for the cohort was limited to CMV serostatus. Because HLA typing was missing for some donors at each locus, association tests included only the typed subset. When HLA alleles, especially DR and DQ, strongly co-occurred, TCR associations were difficult to assign to individual alleles. Linkage disequilibrium might explain the correlated functional status among segregating V segments, but an unknown experimental factor could not be excluded. A cluster of highly shared sequence variants was judged likely to represent a technical artifact of the sequencing pipeline. A later analysis reported that several top co-occurrence clusters appeared linked to parvovirus B19, influenza, CMV and Epstein-Barr virus. In an earlier analysis of fewer than 700 of the donors, most TCR beta V segments appeared in productive rearrangements about 87% or about 30% of the time, broadly matching IMGT annotations. Most CMV-associated TCR beta chains appeared to be HLA-restricted in a later analysis, and the HLA associations seemed to be driven largely by CMV exposure. A few of the identified cytomegalovirus-associated TCR beta chains were confirmed in vitro to be specific for cytomegalovirus antigens. In a later genetic analysis, fewer N-insertions in productive TCRs were reported among donors in an Asian-associated ancestry cluster than the approximately 630-donor mean. Sequencing depth was assumed to be roughly uniform across donors in the presence/absence analyses, though that assumption may not hold. Most TCR sequences were observed very rarely across donors, whereas some public TCRs were present in many individuals. V-gene and J-gene trimming of TCR beta chains was associated with a missense DCLRE1C variant in a later genetic analysis, and the association was replicated in an independent cohort. In a later analysis, over 15,000 TCR beta sequences were associated with specific HLA alleles at a false discovery rate of 0.05. The classifier was reported to diagnose cytomegalovirus status with high specificity and sensitivity in both the original cohort and the validation cohort. The authors suggested that the approach could potentially be generalized to other disease states and immunological phenotypes. In the study, some 160 TCR beta chains were listed as associated with cytomegalovirus. Because counts were too low, approximately 15 rarely observed V segments, including chromosome 9 orphons, were excluded from the earlier analysis of around 640 of the donors. A further reported finding was that TCR beta sequences accurately predicted the HLA-A and HLA-B alleles for most subjects in the first cohort. In a later analysis, HLA-associated TCR beta chains showed more clonal expansion and lower generation probabilities than non-associated chains that were equally common. According to a later analysis, TCR association rates differed among HLA loci, with DRB1 alleles showing the most associated TCRs and HLA-C alleles showing the fewest.

Concerning this clone: There is no known antigen for this receptor. No much larger clonotype is one base removed from it; base qualities were not supplied.

The cohort consisted of some 730 healthy bone marrow donors. At the time of sampling, all cohort members were nominally healthy, though unrecorded immune exposures were likely present. The donor tested CMV seropositive and was one of the 289 seropositive cohort members. A peripheral blood sample was provided by each donor, and peripheral blood mononuclear cells were used for TCR beta sequencing. The Qiagen DNeasy Blood Extraction Kit was used to extract genomic DNA from the blood cell samples. CDR3 length: 12 amino acids, cysteine to phenylalanine. Just CDR3 DNA is preserved here, 36 bases in frame from base 1. Cut back by 3 bases and 4 bases, the V and J ends lie 6 bases apart. From a lookup of the germline V gene (reference sequence), CDR1 and CDR2 are LNHDA and SQIVND. Library creation used the immunoSEQ multiplex PCR assay. For the multiplex PCR, a mixture combining 60 forward primers for TCR Vbeta segments and 13 reverse primers for TCR Jbeta segments was used. Amplification of the CDR3 region of rearranged TCR beta genes was performed with a multiplex PCR assay on genomic DNA. On the Illumina HiSeq System, the amplified TCR beta libraries were sequenced as 87-base-pair reads. Per the source publication's procedure: In a later analysis, tens of millions of unique TCR beta chains were counted across the roughly 610 repertoires, and approximately 9.9 million of these chains were shared by at least two donors. To remove PCR and sequencing errors, raw reads were error-corrected and collapsed into unique sequences using a nearest-neighbor algorithm that merged closely related sequences. V, D and J gene segments were assigned by aligning CDR3 sequences to IMGT reference sequences. For a sequence to be retained, a match of at least six nucleotides was required to both a V gene segment and a J gene segment. A rearrangement was called productive if the CDR3 had no stop codons and remained in frame with V and J, and every other rearrangement was called non-productive. CDR3 was defined by IMGT convention, running from the second conserved V-encoded cysteine to the conserved J-encoded phenylalanine. The earlier analysis of about 610 of the donors excluded sequences that lacked an unambiguous match to a single V gene segment. In an earlier analysis of approximately 550 of the donors, V segments were called functional above 56.7% productive rearrangements and were called segregating when the between-donor standard deviation exceeded 5%. To diagnose cytomegalovirus status from the catalog of TCR beta chain sequences, a statistical classification framework was built. In a later analysis, V and J genes were assigned by comparing TCR nucleotide sequences against IMGT/GENE-DB human TR gene sequences. The TCRdist pipeline was used in a later analysis to assign CDR3 sequences and most-parsimonious VDJ recombination scenarios. A later analysis defined each TCR beta chain by its CDR3 amino acid sequence plus V-gene family, and excluded reads lacking a unique V-gene family. In a later analysis, a few hundred highly shared, low-generation-probability nucleotide sequences were removed to address suspected cross-contamination and a sequencing artifact. In a later analysis, a clonal expansion index for each public chain was calculated from normalized within-repertoire ranks of inferred template counts. Generation probabilities in a later analysis came from a VDJ recombination model fitted to out-of-frame rearrangements, and those results were checked against IGoR. A later analysis scored TCR-TCR, TCR-HLA and TCR-CMV co-occurrence with hypergeometric tests, applying a repertoire-size bias correction to TCR pairs. To estimate false discovery rates, a later analysis permuted the HLA or CMV assignments 20 times. In a later analysis, co-occurring TCRs were grouped using DBSCAN, and TCRdist sequence similarity was added for clustering within HLA-allele-positive subsets. Co-occurrence clustering excluded repertoires with fewer than 30,000 or more than 120,000 public chains, plus five with anomalous nucleotide sharing. TCRdb stores this immuneACCESS table with in-frame sequences only. Part of the clones is absent; in the studies checked, under half of the shortfall reflects unresolved V genes, and no reason is known for the rest. V and J calls and clone size are as listed in that table; D and trimming were resolved from the DNA. This sample lists 150,000 to 200,000 clones; more than 65% were detected once. The ten most abundant clones make up 9% to 10% of the sample.

Sequencing used PBMCs. In this chain, TRBV19 is recombined with TRBJ2-5, with an unclear D gene assignment. This receptor was taken from a man younger than 30 in good health and CMV-seropositive. The CDR3 sequence is CASSMRGETQYF. The sequenced DNA: TGTGCCAGTAGTATGAGAGGAGAGACCCAGTACTTC.